This T cell receptor beta chain comes out of a study of human thymus T cells. Some clones are missing from TCRdb's copy, which holds only in-frame ones; the method was immunoSEQ multiplex PCR. The table records 45,000 to 75,000 clones, over 85% of them present only once. The germline gives CDR1 MNHNS, CDR2 SASEGT. V lost 5 bases and J 2 bases, leaving 12 bases between the germline ends. The CDR3 loop spans 14 amino acids. Input material: blood. This receptor was taken from a boy in the first two years of life with a congenital heart defect but otherwise immunologically healthy. The J gene is TRBJ1-2, the V gene TRBV6-1; D is ambiguous. In DNA form, the CDR3 reads TGTGCCAGCAGTCCTCCCTGGGTCAACTATGGCTACACCTTC. It yields the protein CASSPPWVNYGYTF.